Listed below are T cell receptor beta chains from one sample, sequenced in a study of naive and memory T cell subsets. TCRdb itself ran the 5' RACE reads through MiXCR, one entry per CDR3 protein. The profile covers tens of thousands of distinct CDR3 sequences, with approximately 6.6% appearing a single time and about 9.8% taken by the ten largest. These receptor sequences come from a male donor in good health. Both conserved end residues are part of each CDR3. D genes are given only for firm matches. Clone sizes are given selectively: once, few, many, or a class where the clone is expanded.

CDR3nt	CDR3aa	v_gene	j_gene	abundance	d_gene
TGTGCCAGCAGTATACCCCGCCTGTCCAGCTACACCTTC	CASSIPRLSSYTF	TRBV2	TRBJ1-2	many	-
TGCGCCAGCAGTGAGTCGGGACTAGCGGACTACAATGAGCAGTTCTTC	CASSESGLADYNEQFF	TRBV10-2	TRBJ2-1	many	TRBD2
TGTGCCTGGAGTGCACCCGGGACCGGGCTCTGGGCAACTAATGAAAAACTGTTTTTT	CAWSAPGTGLWATNEKLFF	TRBV30	TRBJ1-4	few	-
TGTGCCAGCAGTTTTACAGGGGGCAATCAGCCCCAGCATTTT	CASSFTGGNQPQHF	TRBV12-3/TRBV12-4	TRBJ1-5	many	TRBD1
TGTGCCAGCAGTGGCAGGGGGGGGGGGCTCACAGATACGCAGTATTTT	CASSGRGGGLTDTQYF	TRBV6-5	TRBJ2-3	few	-
TGTGCCAGCAGTTTCAGCCTCTATGGCTACACCTTC	CASSFSLYGYTF	TRBV12-3/TRBV12-4	TRBJ1-2	many	-
TGTGCCAGCAGCCCCGGGACTAGCGGGTCCTTACCCCCGTTCTTC	CASSPGTSGSLPPFF	TRBV3-1	TRBJ2-1	many	TRBD2
TGTGCCAGCAGTTTAGACGCACAGATTAGCAATCAGCCCCAGCATTTT	CASSLDAQISNQPQHF	TRBV12-3/TRBV12-4	TRBJ1-5	-	-
TGTGCCAGCAGCCCCAGACAAGCAGATCGCGGCACCATATATTTT	CASSPRQADRGTIYF	TRBV6-6	TRBJ1-3	few	-
TGTGCCAGCAACTGGGGACACCGGGGGAACTATGGCTACACCTTC	CASNWGHRGNYGYTF	TRBV12-3/TRBV12-4	TRBJ1-2	many	-
TGTGCCAGCAGACAGGGGACTAGCGGGAGAGATGAGCAGTTCTTC	CASRQGTSGRDEQFF	TRBV6-5	TRBJ2-1	many	TRBD2
TGCGCCAGCAGCTTGGGGGGCCAGTACCAAGAGACCCAGTACTTC	CASSLGGQYQETQYF	TRBV5-1	TRBJ2-5	-	-
TGTGCCAGTACTTCACAGGGGGTTGATCAGCCCCAGCATTTT	CASTSQGVDQPQHF	TRBV19	TRBJ1-5	few	TRBD1
TGTGCCAGCAGCCAAGTCCTGCTTAATGGCTACACCTTC	CASSQVLLNGYTF	TRBV14	TRBJ1-2	few	-
TGTGCCAGTAGTACTCTACGGGGTGTGCAAGAGACCCAGTACTTC	CASSTLRGVQETQYF	TRBV19	TRBJ2-5	-	-
TGTGCCAGCAGCGTAGGAAGATCGCTGGAGACTGAAGCTTTCTTT	CASSVGRSLETEAFF	TRBV9	TRBJ1-1	few	-
TGTGCCAGTAGTCCGGAAGGCAGTTACCCAACCGGCAATGAGCAGTTCTTC	CASSPEGSYPTGNEQFF	TRBV19	TRBJ2-1	few	-
TGTGCCAGTAGTTATAGACAGGGTACCGGGGAGCTGTTTTTT	CASSYRQGTGELFF	TRBV19	TRBJ2-2	few	TRBD1
TGCAGCGTTTCAACCGGCCGGGACAGGGGTTGGTACGAGCAGTACTTC	CSVSTGRDRGWYEQYF	TRBV29-1	TRBJ2-7	many	TRBD1
TGTGCCTGGAGTAGGGTCTTGAACACTGAAGCTTTCTTT	CAWSRVLNTEAFF	TRBV30	TRBJ1-1	few	-
TGTGCCAGCAGCGTCACTACGGGAAACACTGAAGCTTTCTTT	CASSVTTGNTEAFF	TRBV11-2	TRBJ1-1	-	-
TGTGCCAGCAGTAAGACAGGGCCGGGGTACAATGAGCAGTTCTTC	CASSKTGPGYNEQFF	TRBV6-5	TRBJ2-1	few	TRBD1
TGTGCCAGCAGCTTAGGAACTAGCGGGAGCAATGAGCAGTTCTTC	CASSLGTSGSNEQFF	TRBV11-1	TRBJ2-1	many	TRBD2
TGTGCCAGCAGTCCCGCGGGGGACAGCTCCTACAATGAGCAGTTCTTC	CASSPAGDSSYNEQFF	TRBV6-5	TRBJ2-1	-	-
TGCAGCGTTGAGAACGGGAGGGGGCCGGAGACCCAGTACTTC	CSVENGRGPETQYF	TRBV29-1	TRBJ2-5	few	-
TGCGCCAGCAGCCAAGTCGAGAAGGGCTATGAGCAGTTCTTC	CASSQVEKGYEQFF	TRBV4-1	TRBJ2-1	many	-
TGCAGCGTTGGGGGGGGTTATGGCTACACCTTC	CSVGGGYGYTF	TRBV29-1	TRBJ1-2	few	-
TGTGCCAGCAGTTTGGCGGACAGAAATGAAAAACTGTTTTTT	CASSLADRNEKLFF	TRBV28	TRBJ1-4	many	-
TGCGCCAGCAGCCAAGACGAGATGAACACTGAAGCTTTCTTT	CASSQDEMNTEAFF	TRBV4-1	TRBJ1-1	few	-
TGCAGTGCTAGAGCAGGGGACGCCTACAATGAGCAGTTCTTC	CSARAGDAYNEQFF	TRBV20-1	TRBJ2-1	many	-
TGTGCCAGCAGCTTAGCCACACAGCCCCAGCATTTT	CASSLATQPQHF	TRBV7-9	TRBJ1-5	few	-
TGTGCCAGCAGCATCTGGACAGGGGGTGATGAAGCTTTCTTT	CASSIWTGGDEAFF	TRBV7-2	TRBJ1-1	-	TRBD1
TGTGCCAGCAGCTTGGGACAGGGGGAGGACATTCAGTACTTC	CASSLGQGEDIQYF	TRBV5-6	TRBJ2-4	many	TRBD1
TGCAGCTGCGGGGCACTCGACTCCTACGAGCAGTACTTC	CSCGALDSYEQYF	TRBV29-1	TRBJ2-7	-	-
TGTGCCCGGAGCCCGGATAGGACTAGCGCTGGCACAGATACGCAGTATTTT	CARSPDRTSAGTDTQYF	TRBV30	TRBJ2-3	-	TRBD2
TGTGCCAGCAGCCAAATATCTGGTAGCGGGGGGGCCAATGGCAATGAGCAGTTCTTC	CASSQISGSGGANGNEQFF	TRBV3-1	TRBJ2-1	many	TRBD2
TGTGCCACCACCGGGGGCAATGAGCAGTTCTTC	CATTGGNEQFF	TRBV6-5	TRBJ2-1	many	-
TGTGCCAGCAGCTTAAAGGCGGGAGGGCCAGGGGGTGAGCAGTTCTTC	CASSLKAGGPGGEQFF	TRBV7-9	TRBJ2-1	many	TRBD2
TGTGCCAGCAGAGAAGGGACAGTCCAGAACACCGGGGAGCTGTTTTTT	CASREGTVQNTGELFF	TRBV5-8	TRBJ2-2	few	TRBD1
TGTGCCAGCAGCCAAGATCGCAGCACCGGGGAGCTGTTTTTT	CASSQDRSTGELFF	TRBV3-1	TRBJ2-2	many	-
TGCAGCGTTGACTCCTTGGGACTAGCGAGCAATGAGCAGTTCTTC	CSVDSLGLASNEQFF	TRBV29-1	TRBJ2-1	few	TRBD2